The 5 T cell receptor beta chains below come from one sample, sequenced in a study of molecular identifiers for immune sequencing clone quantification. TCRdb redid the calling of the PCR reads with MiXCR, one entry per CDR3 protein. The repertoire holds under 650,000 distinct CDR3 sequences, about 20% seen once, with roughly 0.9% in the top ten. Input material: naive CD8+ T cells from blood, with Jurkat cell RNA spiked in. Indicated subset: FACS-sorted CD8+CD4-CCR7+CD45RA+ naive T cells. The receptors derive from a human donor in good health. Some libraries in this study had Jurkat cell RNA spiked in.

The chain joins TRBV10-1 to TRBJ2-3; TRBD1 or TRBD2 may be the D gene (5 bases each). This CDR3 is built from 16 residues. V was pared by 0 bases and J by 0 bases, with 10 bases between. The germline V gene encodes CDR1 WNHNN and CDR2 SYGVQD (reference sequence). CDR3 region: CASSESGTASTDTQYF. For the CDR3, the DNA is TGCGCCAGCAGTGAGTCCGGGACGGCTAGCACAGATACGCAGTATTTT.

The chain has TRBV20-1 and TRBJ2-7; a possible D gene is TRBD2 (5 bases). Trimming removed 0 bases at V and 3 bases at J, with 15 bases between. The CDR3 contains 15 residues. The germline V gene has CDR1 DFQATT and CDR2 SNEGSKA (reference sequence). The chain's CDR3 is CSARDISGFNYEQYF. The CDR3 coding sequence is TGCAGTGCTAGAGATATTTCGGGATTTAACTACGAGCAGTACTTC.

The rearrangement joins TRBV27 to TRBJ1-5, with D perhaps TRBD1 (6 bases). Trimming shortened V by 10 bases and J by 2 bases, and 15 bases separated the two germline ends. Looked up from germline, CDR1 is MNHEY and CDR2 is SMNVEV (reference sequence). The CDR3 has 14 residues. In DNA form, the CDR3 reads TGTGCCACCAGAGAGGCAGGGGGCAATCAGCCCCAGCATTTT. Amino acid sequence: CATREAGGNQPQHF.

Worth noting for this clonotype: This clone may be a read error of a much larger clone one base away. V usage is TRBV7-3 and J usage is TRBJ2-3; unclear D gene. CDR1 and CDR2 from the germline V gene are SGHTA and FQGTGA. The CDR3 extends over 16 amino acids. V lost 6 bases and J lost 4, with 20 bases in between. In DNA, the CDR3 is TGTGCCAGCAGAGGTGAGGCCCGAACCAGGCCAGATACGCAGTATTTT. Protein sequence: CASRGEARTRPDTQYF.

This clonotype was seen only a few times. The V and J genes are TRBV5-6 and TRBJ2-7, with D perhaps TRBD2 (5 bases). The germline CDR1 and CDR2 sequences are SGHDT and YYEEEE. V shed 4 bases and J shed 3 bases, with 14 bases lying between them. The CDR3 has 14 amino acids. The CDR3: CASSGLPEVYEQYF. The CDR3, as DNA: TGTGCCAGCAGCGGCCTTCCGGAGGTCTACGAGCAGTACTTC.